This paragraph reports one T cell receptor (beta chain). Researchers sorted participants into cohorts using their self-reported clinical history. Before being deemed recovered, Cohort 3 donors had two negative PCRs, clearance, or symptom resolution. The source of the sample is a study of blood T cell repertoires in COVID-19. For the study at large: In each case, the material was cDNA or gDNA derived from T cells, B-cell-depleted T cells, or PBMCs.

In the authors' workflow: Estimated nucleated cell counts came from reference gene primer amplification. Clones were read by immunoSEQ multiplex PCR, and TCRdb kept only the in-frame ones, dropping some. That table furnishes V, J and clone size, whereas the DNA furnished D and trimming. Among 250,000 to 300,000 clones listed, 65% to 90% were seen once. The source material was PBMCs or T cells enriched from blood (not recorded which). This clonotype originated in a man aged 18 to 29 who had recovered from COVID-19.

CDR3 DNA: TGTGCCAGCAGTCAAAGACTAGGCTCCTACAATGAGCAGTTCTTC. Protein product: CASSQRLGSYNEQFF. J is TRBJ2-1 and V is TRBV2, with D possibly matching TRBD2 (6 bases). The CDR3 length is 15 residues. V was pared by 5 bases and J by 0 bases, with 11 bases between. CDR1 and CDR2 from the germline V gene are SNHLY and FYNNEI.